This TCR beta chain was sequenced in a study of cytomegalovirus exposure and HLA in healthy donors. The germline V gene has CDR1 MGHRA and CDR2 YSYEKL. Trimming took 1 base from V and 5 from J, leaving 8 bases between them. The length of the CDR3 is 13 residues. A word on this clone: Its antigen is as yet unknown.

Study conclusions and caveats: In vitro confirmation showed three CMV-associated chains to be CMV antigen specific. Among TCR sequences, most were rare, though some public TCRs appeared in many donors. Reportedly, diagnosis of cytomegalovirus status by the classifier showed high specificity and sensitivity.

Method: immunoSEQ multiplex PCR; TCRdb's copy keeps in-frame clones and lacks some. The sample has around 300,000 clones, more than 75% seen once. Material: PBMCs. The chain combines TRBV4-1 with TRBJ2-5, with a weak D call TRBD1 (6 bases). This receptor was taken from a woman younger than 35 in good health and CMV-seronegative. CDR3 sequence (DNA): TGCGCCAGCAGCCAAGTTAGGGGGGAGACCCAGTACTTC. Its translation: CASSQVRGETQYF.